What follows describes a single TCR beta chain. The source of the sample is a study of cytomegalovirus exposure and HLA in healthy donors. PCR involved 60 Vbeta and 13 Jbeta primers. Measured with immunoSEQ multiplex PCR; TCRdb has only the in-frame clones, and not every one. The sample has 150,000 or so clones, roughly 77% seen once. The CDR3 has 13 residues. V lost 7 bases, J lost 5 bases, and 17 bases lay in between. CDR1 is GTSNPN, CDR2 SVGIG, per germline (reference sequence). The chain employs TRBV30 and TRBJ2-5, with D perhaps matching TRBD2 (6 bases). The TCR sequence derives from a young man in good health and CMV-seropositive. Material: PBMCs. The CDR3 nucleotides are TGTGCCTCACTAGGTGGAGGGCGCGAGACCCAGTACTTC. This gives the protein CASLGGGRETQYF.